The clone carrying this T cell receptor beta chain came up many times. Its antigen remains unknown. This sample stems from a study of T cells in Graves' hyperthyroidism and ophthalmopathy. Study outcomes and limitations: Among clonotypes expanded in thyroid above 0.001, most were also found in blood. The model predicted ophthalmopathy a median approximately 6.3 months before onset.

The germline V gene has CDR1 SEHNR and CDR2 FQNEAQ (reference sequence). V lost 2 bases and J lost 0, with 9 bases in between. The CDR3 totals 15 residues. Regions amplified from RNA transcripts were the TCR beta CDR3 regions. HTBI primers drove first-round RT-PCR of the TCR CDR3. TCRdb passed the multiplex PCR reads through MiXCR, listing each CDR3 protein once. In the table there are about 560,000 distinct CDR3 sequences, 16% of which are singletons. Graves' hyperthyroidism qualified as stable when ophthalmopathy did not progress within 18 months. Fresh 10 ml peripheral blood yielded PBMCs. V is TRBV7-9 and J is TRBJ2-3; a weak D match, TRBD2 (5 bases). The clonotype comes from a woman aged 18-30 years with Graves' hyperthyroidism. The specimen was blood. The chain's CDR3 is CASSLRETSTDTQYF. CDR3 in DNA: TGTGCCAGCAGCTTAAGGGAGACTAGCACAGATACGCAGTATTTT. The full variable domain, its missing parts supplied by reference TRBV7-9 and TRBJ2-3, is DTGVSQNPRHKITKRGQNVTFRCDPISEHNRLYWYRQTLGQGPEFLTYFQNEAQLEKSRLLSDRFSAERPKGSFSTLEIQRTEQGDSAMYLCASSLRETSTDTQYFGPGTRLTVL.